A single sample is the source of the 30 T cell receptor beta chains below, sequenced in a study of T cell responses to AZD1222 COVID-19 vaccine. Clones were read by immunoSEQ multiplex PCR, and TCRdb kept only the in-frame ones, dropping some. The sample shows more than 40,000 clones, 90% of them seen only once. The sample in question was peripheral blood, obtained 28 days after the second AZD1222 dose. The receptor set was obtained from an adult who received the AZD1222 COVID-19 vaccine.

The chain employs TRBV6-5 and TRBJ2-7; 9 bases fit TRBD1. CDR3 size: 16 residues. The V gene end was trimmed by 0 bases and the J gene end by 3 bases; junction bases not matched to a gene: 6. From germline, CDR1 is MNHEY and CDR2 SVGAGI. The CDR3 DNA sequence: TGTGCCAGCAGTTACTCGTTTCAGGGACAGGGCTACGAGCAGTACTTC. The encoded protein is CASSYSFQGQGYEQYF.

The rearrangement links TRBV7-2 to TRBJ1-4; weak D call: TRBD1 (6 bases). CDR1 SGHTA and CDR2 FQGNSA come from the germline V gene. The length of the CDR3 is 14 residues. Between the trimmed V and J ends, which lost 6 bases and 0 bases, there was a span of 8 bases. The DNA of the CDR3 is TGTGCCAGCAGACAGGGCCCAACTAATGAAAAACTGTTTTTT. Protein sequence: CASRQGPTNEKLFF.

The chain has TRBV9 and TRBJ2-2, with 7 positions matching TRBD2. The CDR3 length is 16 residues. Germline V gene sequence: CDR1 SGDLS, CDR2 YYNGEE. The J segment lost 7 bases and the V segment lost 4 bases, leaving 13 bases of the junction unmatched. The CDR3 reads CASSPFGEGFVGELFF. For the CDR3, the DNA is TGTGCCAGCAGCCCATTCGGGGAGGGGTTTGTCGGGGAGCTGTTTTTT. The full variable domain, in which reference TRBV9 and TRBJ2-2 provide the parts outside the CDR3, is DSGVTQTPKHLITATGQRVTLRCSPRSGDLSVYWYQQSLDQGLQFLIQYYNGEERAKGNILERFSAQQFPDLHSELNLSSLELGDSALYFCASSPFGEGFVGELFFGEGSRLTVL.

This clone has only one observation. The V and J genes are TRBV4-3 and TRBJ1-6, with D tentatively TRBD1 (6 bases). Germline loops: CDR1 LGHNA, CDR2 YSLEER. V gave up 0 bases and J gave up 7 bases, with 13 bases separating them. CDR3 length: 16 residues. CDR3 DNA: TGCGCCAGCAGCCAAGAAGGGGGAGTTTTAAATTCACCCCTCCACTTT. Its protein is CASSQEGGVLNSPLHF.

The chain recombines TRBV9 with TRBJ1-3; no clear D gene. The V end lost 0 bases, the J end lost 0 bases, and 10 bases lay between the germline ends. The germline gives CDR1 SGDLS, CDR2 YYNGEE. This CDR3 spans 16 amino acids. CDR3 protein: CASSVDRSRSGNTIYF. For the CDR3, the DNA is TGTGCCAGCAGCGTAGACCGATCTCGCTCTGGAAACACCATATATTTT.

The chain recombines TRBV12-3 or TRBV12-4 with TRBJ2-3, with D perhaps TRBD1 or TRBD2 (5 bases each). The CDR3 contains 13 residues. Trimming pared 6 bases from V and 6 bases from J, leaving 13 bases between. For the CDR3, the DNA is TGTGCCAGCAGACAAACGGGGACCGATACGCAGTATTTT. It codes for CASRQTGTDTQYF.

The chain links TRBV7-2 to TRBJ1-2; D not certain. Germline V gene sequence: CDR1 SGHTA, CDR2 FQGNSA. V lost 1 base, J lost 1 base, and 4 bases lay in between. There are 13 residues in the CDR3. CDR3 in amino acids: CASSLGVNYGYTF. The CDR3 coding sequence is TGTGCCAGCAGCTTAGGGGTTAACTATGGCTACACCTTC.

The table lists this clone with a few counts. The chain uses TRBV19 and TRBJ1-3; a weak D match, TRBD1 (6 bases). Germline assignment: CDR1 LNHDA and CDR2 SQIVND (reference sequence). This CDR3 contains 14 residues. Trimming removed 3 bases at V and 4 bases at J, with 10 bases between. CDR3 region: CASSIGQPGNTIYF. The CDR3 coding sequence is TGTGCCAGTAGTATCGGACAGCCCGGAAACACCATATATTTT.

The rearrangement joins TRBV6-2 or TRBV6-3 to TRBJ1-1, with 7 bases lining up with TRBD1. CDR3 size: 16 residues. CDR1 MNHEY and CDR2 SVGEGT come from the germline V gene. Trimming at V came to 5 bases and at J to 0 bases, leaving 9 bases not matched to a gene. The CDR3 reads CASSRRQGELNTEAFF. The CDR3 nucleotides read TGTGCCAGCAGTAGGAGACAGGGAGAGTTGAACACTGAAGCTTTCTTT.

V usage is TRBV5-4 and J usage is TRBJ2-5; D is unclear. V was pared by 0 bases and J by 7 bases, with 7 bases between. Germline values: CDR1 SGHNT, CDR2 YYREEE (reference sequence). The CDR3 is made up of 12 amino acids. The CDR3 reads CASSLASGTQYF. The CDR3 coding sequence is TGTGCCAGCAGCTTGGCCTCTGGGACCCAGTACTTC.

The V call is TRBV5-5, the J call TRBJ2-7; a weak D match, TRBD1 (5 bases). The CDR3 runs 15 residues. The germline CDR1 and CDR2 sequences are SGHKS and YYEKEE (reference sequence). Trimming left V 4 bases short and J 3 bases short, with 17 bases between. The CDR3 DNA sequence: TGTGCCAGCAGCGACTCCCCAGGGATGGGCTACGAGCAGTACTTC. This sequence encodes CASSDSPGMGYEQYF.

The chain joins TRBV13 to TRBJ2-5; 16 bases line up with TRBD2. Trimming removed 5 bases from V and 3 bases from J; junction bases left unmatched: 12. In germline, CDR1 is PRHDT, CDR2 FYEKMQ (reference sequence). The CDR3 is made up of 19 amino acids. CDR3 in amino acids: CASSIPTGTSGGVEETQYF. The CDR3 region has the DNA TGTGCCAGCAGCATACCTACCGGGACTAGCGGGGGGGTCGAAGAGACCCAGTACTTC.

The chain is built from TRBV5-1 and TRBJ1-1, with TRBD1 identical over 7 bases. CDR1 is SGHRS and CDR2 is YFSETQ in the germline V gene. This CDR3 spans 15 amino acids. V lost 2 bases, J lost 2 bases, and 6 bases stayed unmatched. Here the CDR3 reads CASSFYSGGNTEAFF. In nucleotides, the CDR3 is TGCGCCAGCAGCTTCTACTCAGGGGGTAACACTGAAGCTTTCTTT.

J is TRBJ1-5 and V is TRBV10-3; TRBD1 is a possible D gene (5 bases). The CDR3 runs 15 residues. Per the germline V gene, CDR1 is ENHRY and CDR2 is SYGVKD. Deletions cut 4 bases from V and 3 bases from J, with 13 bases between. For the CDR3, the DNA is TGTGCCATCAGTGTGGGGCTGAGGGACAATCAGCCCCAGCATTTT. It yields the protein CAISVGLRDNQPQHF.

The chain couples TRBV19 to TRBJ1-1; 8 bases agree with TRBD1. Germline V gene sequence: CDR1 LNHDA, CDR2 SQIVND (reference sequence). The CDR3 is 14 amino acids. V lost 1 base and J lost 6; bases outside the gene matches: 4. The DNA for the CDR3 is TGTGCCAGTAGTATAGGACAGGGGAGGGCTGAAGCTTTCTTT. Protein: CASSIGQGRAEAFF.

The chain joins TRBV19 to TRBJ1-4; 12 bases fit TRBD1. CDR3 size: 15 residues. V gave up 10 bases and J gave up 7 bases; unmatched junction bases: 10. Germline lookup yields CDR1 LNHDA and CDR2 SQIVND (reference sequence). This CDR3 reads CATISGDRGPEKLFF. The CDR3 DNA is TGTGCCACTATCTCCGGGGACAGGGGGCCTGAAAAACTGTTTTTT.

The chain combines TRBV6-5 with TRBJ1-1; the match to TRBD1 covers 7 bases. The CDR3 has 15 amino acids. Losses at the gene ends were 0 bases for V and 1 base for J; bases not matched to a gene: 2. Per germline, CDR1 MNHEY and CDR2 SVGAGI. CDR3 nucleotides: TGTGCCAGCAGTTACTCTTGGACAGGGAACACTGAAGCTTTCTTT. This translates into CASSYSWTGNTEAFF.

The V gene is TRBV6-1, the J gene TRBJ1-5; the D is unclear. Trimming stripped 2 bases from V and 9 bases from J, with 14 bases between. The germline V gene encodes CDR1 MNHNS and CDR2 SASEGT. The CDR3 runs 14 residues. The CDR3 loop is CASSENGNARPQHF. DNA for the CDR3: TGTGCCAGCAGTGAAAACGGTAACGCAAGGCCCCAGCATTTT.

The rearrangement links TRBV3-1 (or the pseudogene TRBV3-2) to TRBJ1-1; D is possibly TRBD1 (6 bases). The CDR3 consists of 14 residues. Germline V gene sequence: CDR1 LGHDT, CDR2 YNNKEL (reference sequence). V gave up 7 bases and J gave up 5 bases, with 17 bases separating them. CDR3 sequence: CASKGWGAETEAFF. The CDR3 DNA reads as TGTGCCAGCAAGGGGTGGGGGGCAGAAACTGAAGCTTTCTTT.

The chain uses TRBV25-1 and TRBJ2-2; the D is unclear. Trimming removed 6 bases from V and 3 bases from J, with 2 bases in between. In germline, CDR1 is MGHDK, CDR2 SYGVNS. CDR3 length: 11 residues. CDR3 bases: TGTGCCAGCAGGTACACCGGGGAGCTGTTTTTT. This encodes CASRYTGELFF.

This clone came up a few times. V and J are TRBV9 and TRBJ2-3, with 12 bases that match TRBD2. Germline CDR1 reads SGDLS; CDR2 reads YYNGEE. V dropped 4 bases and J dropped 3; count of bases not matched to a gene: 12. This CDR3 comprises 18 residues. CDR3: CASSSGLAGPTLTDTQYF. The CDR3 DNA sequence: TGTGCCAGCAGCAGTGGACTAGCGGGGCCTACCTTGACAGATACGCAGTATTTT.

The chain links TRBV7-8 to TRBJ1-2, with D possibly being TRBD1 (6 bases). Germline V gene sequence: CDR1 SGHVS, CDR2 FQNEAQ. There are 13 residues in the CDR3. The germline V and J ends were trimmed by 5 bases and 6 bases, with 13 bases remaining between them. This CDR3 is CASSPRTENGYTF. In nucleotides, the CDR3 is TGTGCCAGCAGCCCGAGGACAGAAAATGGCTACACCTTC. Full variable domain (outside the CDR3, taken from reference TRBV7-8 and TRBJ1-2): GAGVSQSPRYKVAKRGQDVALRCDPISGHVSLFWYQQALGQGPEFLTYFQNEAQLDKSGLPSDRFFAERPEGSVSTLKIQRTQQEDSAVYLCASSPRTENGYTFGSGTRLTVV.

The chain has TRBV5-4 and TRBJ2-6; TRBD1 agrees at 9 bases. Germline assignment: CDR1 SGHNT and CDR2 YYREEE (reference sequence). This CDR3 is built from 18 residues. V gave up 3 bases and J gave up 0 bases; unmatched junction bases: 7. Written as DNA, the CDR3 is TGTGCCAGCAGCTCGCCGGGACAGGGACACTCTGGGGCCAACGTCCTGACTTTC. Protein sequence: CASSSPGQGHSGANVLTF.

The chain recombines TRBV21-1 with TRBJ1-1. TRBV21-1 is deemed a pseudogene. There are 14 residues in the CDR3. The CDR3 loop reads CASSKEHMNTEAFF. The CDR3 nucleotides read TGTGCCAGCAGCAAGGAGCACATGAACACTGAAGCTTTCTTT.

The chain joins TRBV29-1 to TRBJ2-7, with 14 bases that match TRBD2. Per the germline V gene, CDR1 is SQVTM and CDR2 is ANQGSEA. The CDR3 covers 16 residues. V dropped 7 bases and J dropped 4; count of bases not matched to a gene: 12. In nucleotides, the CDR3 is TGCAGCGCCCTGACTAGCGGGGGGGCTTCGAATTACGAGCAGTACTTC. Translation: CSALTSGGASNYEQYF.

V gene TRBV3-1 (or the pseudogene TRBV3-2) combines with J gene TRBJ1-1; D is ambiguous. Deletions cut 4 bases from V and 7 bases from J, with 7 bases between. There are 11 residues in the CDR3. Looked up from germline, CDR1 is LGHDT and CDR2 is YNNKEL (reference sequence). This chain's CDR3 is CASSRTDEAFF. CDR3 in DNA: TGTGCCAGCAGCCGAACGGATGAAGCTTTCTTT.

This clone showed up just once. The CDR3 here is CASSLVLAGAEQFF. The CDR3 bases are TGTGCCAGCAGCTTAGTGCTAGCGGGGGCTGAGCAGTTCTTC. V usage is TRBV7-8 and J usage is TRBJ2-1; 10 bases match TRBD2. This CDR3 has 14 residues. Germline lookup yields CDR1 SGHVS and CDR2 FQNEAQ. After removal of 1 base from V and 9 bases from J, the junction contained 3 bases not matched to a gene.

The V call is TRBV5-6, the J call TRBJ2-2; TRBD2 might be the D (5 bases). This CDR3 contains 16 residues. Trimming took 1 base from V and 5 from J, leaving 15 bases between them. Looked up from germline, CDR1 is SGHDT and CDR2 is YYEEEE. CDR3 sequence (DNA): TGTGCCAGCAGCTTGTTACTAGGCCCCCGAACCGGGGAGCTGTTTTTT. Translated, it gives CASSLLLGPRTGELFF.

V is TRBV7-7 and J is TRBJ2-5; possibly TRBD2 for D (5 bases). The CDR3 spans 15 residues. The V end lost 0 bases, the J end lost 5 bases, and 13 bases lay between the germline ends. Germline assignment: CDR1 SSHAT and CDR2 FNYEAQ (reference sequence). CDR3 DNA sequence: TGTGCCAGCAGCTTAGCCGTGACACGAGGGGAGACCCAGTACTTC. Encoded protein: CASSLAVTRGETQYF.

The chain uses TRBV2 and TRBJ2-2; 10 nucleotides align to TRBD2. Germline CDR1 reads SNHLY; CDR2 reads FYNNEI. This CDR3 is 14 amino acids long. Trimming cost V 6 bases and J 4 bases; bases outside gene matches: 2. CDR3 coding DNA: TGTGCCAGCAGGAGCGGGGGGGCCACCGGGGAGCTGTTTTTT. This codes for CASRSGGATGELFF.